Listed below are T cell receptor beta chains from one sample, sequenced in a study of cytomegalovirus exposure and HLA in healthy donors. Clones were sequenced by immunoSEQ multiplex PCR, and TCRdb holds only the in-frame ones, with some missing. The table lists 110,000 to 150,000 clones, about 80% of them singletons. The material sequenced was PBMCs. Receptors originate from a female donor in good health and CMV-seronegative. The CDR3 runs from the conserved cysteine through the conserved F or W. A D gene is named only where the DNA matches it firmly. Some rows mark clone size as missing; the rest say once, few, many or name a class of expanded clone.

length	D	size	V	J	DNA	CDR3
15	TRBD1	NA	TRBV6-6	TRBJ1-2	TGTGCCAGCAGTCCGGGACAGATCGTTTCAAGTGGCTACACCTTC	CASSPGQIVSSGYTF
16	NA	NA	TRBV15	TRBJ2-1	TGTGCCACCAGCAGAGACTTGGTGAGCTCCTACAATGAGCAGTTCTTC	CATSRDLVSSYNEQFF
16	NA	NA	TRBV18	TRBJ2-2	TGTGCCAGCTCACCAATAGCCCAAGAGGACACCGGGGAGCTGTTTTTT	CASSPIAQEDTGELFF
14	NA	once	TRBV28	TRBJ2-7	TGTGCCAGCAGTTTCAGGGCGGGGATTTACGAGCAGTACTTC	CASSFRAGIYEQYF
12	NA	NA	TRBV29-1	TRBJ2-3	TGCAGCGTACCGGTCCGCACAGGTACGCAGTATTTT	CSVPVRTGTQYF
12	NA	NA	TRBV9	TRBJ1-2	TGTGCCAGCAGCTCCCGTTCAGGGGGCTACACCTTC	CASSSRSGGYTF
12	NA	NA	TRBV6-1	TRBJ1-5	TGTGCCAGCGGCCAAGACAATCAGCCCCAGCATTTT	CASGQDNQPQHF
14	NA	NA	TRBV5-4	TRBJ2-7	TGTGCCAGCTCTACGGGCAGGGGCGCCTACGAGCAGTACTTC	CASSTGRGAYEQYF
13	NA	NA	TRBV6-5	TRBJ2-7	TGTGCCAGCAGGAAGACAGGAAACTACGAGCAGTACTTC	CASRKTGNYEQYF
14	NA	NA	TRBV28	TRBJ1-1	TGTGCCAGCAGATTACTACAGGGATCCACTGAAGCTTTCTTT	CASRLLQGSTEAFF
19	TRBD1	NA	TRBV23-1	TRBJ1-5	TGCGCCAGCAGTCAATCGGATATCCAGGGACAGGGGGTAAATCAGCCCCAGCATTTT	CASSQSDIQGQGVNQPQHF
18	TRBD1	NA	TRBV19	TRBJ1-4	TGTGCCAGTAGTATTTTCGGGGGACAGGGGGGCAACCTCGAAAAACTGTTTTTT	CASSIFGGQGGNLEKLFF
15	TRBD2	NA	TRBV5-6	TRBJ2-1	TGTGCCAGCAGGGAGCGGGGCGGGGCCTACAATGAGCAGTTCTTC	CASRERGGAYNEQFF
13	NA	few	TRBV28	TRBJ1-2	TGTGCCAGCAGCGCACGACGCGGGACTGGCTACACCTTC	CASSARRGTGYTF
14	TRBD1	NA	TRBV18	TRBJ1-2	TGTGCCAGCTCACCAATTCAGGGGGGCTATGGCTACACCTTC	CASSPIQGGYGYTF
13	NA	NA	TRBV5-1	TRBJ2-5	TGCGCCAGCAGTTCAAAACTCGGGGAGACCCAGTACTTC	CASSSKLGETQYF
12	TRBD2	NA	TRBV5-4	TRBJ2-5	TGTGCCAGCAGCTCCGGGAGGGAGACCCAGTACTTC	CASSSGRETQYF
12	NA	NA	TRBV28	TRBJ1-2	TGTGCCAGCAGTTTAGAGGTGGGGCAACCTACCTTC	CASSLEVGQPTF
15	TRBD1	NA	TRBV5-1	TRBJ2-2	TGCGCCAGCAGCTTGGAGGGGGCGGGTACCGGGGAGCTGTTTTTT	CASSLEGAGTGELFF
14	NA	NA	TRBV5-1	TRBJ2-7	TGCGCCAGCAGCTCACGGGACTCCACTTACGAGCAGTACTTC	CASSSRDSTYEQYF
11	NA	few	TRBV29-1	TRBJ1-3	TGCAGCGTTGAAGATTATGACACCATATATTTT	CSVEDYDTIYF
22	TRBD2	NA	TRBV5-1	TRBJ2-2	TGCGCCAGCAGCGAGAGGCCCCCCGGTAGACTAGCGGGGGCCCCGAACACCGGGGAGCTGTTTTTT	CASSERPPGRLAGAPNTGELFF
13	NA	NA	TRBV29-1	TRBJ1-2	TGCAGCGTTGTTCTGTCAGGGTTAAATGGCTACACCTTC	CSVVLSGLNGYTF
16	TRBD1	NA	TRBV9	TRBJ2-1	TGTGCCAGCAGCGAAAGGGGACAGGGGGCATACAATGAGCAGTTCTTC	CASSERGQGAYNEQFF
15	NA	NA	TRBV28	TRBJ1-4	TGTGCCAGCAGTTACCCGGGAGGACCCAATGAAAAACTGTTTTTT	CASSYPGGPNEKLFF
14	NA	NA	TRBV9	TRBJ2-3	TGTGCCAGCAGCGTAGGACAATCTACAGATACGCAGTATTTT	CASSVGQSTDTQYF
12	NA	NA	TRBV28	TRBJ1-2	TGTGCCACCCAGGACAGAGGCTATGGCTACACCTTC	CATQDRGYGYTF
14	TRBD1	NA	TRBV19	TRBJ2-5	TGTGCCAGTAGTCGACAGGGCCCTCAAGAGACCCAGTACTTC	CASSRQGPQETQYF
13	NA	NA	TRBV19	TRBJ1-5	TGTGCCAGTAGTAGTCAGAAGAATCAGCCCCAGCATTTT	CASSSQKNQPQHF
12	NA	NA	TRBV29-1	TRBJ1-1	TGCAGCGTTTCGCAGGGGCACACTGAAGCTTTCTTT	CSVSQGHTEAFF
14	NA	NA	TRBV19	TRBJ1-5	TGTGCCAGTAGTATGGGGCAGAGCAATCAGCCCCAGCATTTT	CASSMGQSNQPQHF
12	NA	NA	TRBV5-1	TRBJ2-2	TGCGCCAGCAGACCCGACAGCGGGGAGCTGTTTTTT	CASRPDSGELFF
13	TRBD1	NA	TRBV6-6	TRBJ1-4	TGTGCCAGCAAAGACAGGGGAGAGGAAAAACTGTTTTTT	CASKDRGEEKLFF
13	NA	NA	TRBV7-9	TRBJ1-1	TGTGCCAGCAGCTTGAAGTCGCAGCGTGAAGCTTTCTTT	CASSLKSQREAFF
13	NA	few	TRBV4-2	TRBJ1-1	TGTGCCAGCAGCCAAGGACAGAACACTGAAGCTTTCTTT	CASSQGQNTEAFF
16	NA	NA	TRBV11-2	TRBJ2-7	TGTGCCAGCAGCTTAGTGGTGGGAGTAGGTTCCTACGAGCAGTACTTC	CASSLVVGVGSYEQYF
18	TRBD1	few	TRBV27	TRBJ2-1	TGTGCCAGCAGTTGGCGGACAGGGGGCAATATTGTCTCCAATGAGCAGTTCTTC	CASSWRTGGNIVSNEQFF
15	TRBD1	NA	TRBV11-2	TRBJ2-7	TGTGCCAGCAGCTACGGGACAGGGGGGAGCTACGAGCAGTACTTC	CASSYGTGGSYEQYF
15	NA	NA	TRBV7-2	TRBJ1-4	TGTGCCAGCAGCCCTACCGGACAGAGGAATGAAAAACTGTTTTTT	CASSPTGQRNEKLFF
13	TRBD2	few	TRBV11-1	TRBJ2-7	TGTGCCAGCAAGGAGACTAGCGGTTACGAGCAGTACTTC	CASKETSGYEQYF
18	TRBD2	once	TRBV5-1	TRBJ2-1	TGCGCCAGCAGCCTTCCAAGGACTAGCGGGACCGTCTACAATGAGCAGTTCTTC	CASSLPRTSGTVYNEQFF
14	NA	once	TRBV7-2	TRBJ1-1	TGTGCCAGCAGCTTAGGACACGCGAACACTGAAGCTTTCTTT	CASSLGHANTEAFF
16	TRBD2	NA	TRBV9	TRBJ2-1	TGTGCCAGCAGCGTAGGACTAGCGGAGGGGCTCAATGAGCAGTTCTTC	CASSVGLAEGLNEQFF
16	TRBD2	NA	TRBV7-6	TRBJ2-7	TGTGCCAGCAGCACGTTTACTAGCGGACACGACTACGAGCAGTACTTC	CASSTFTSGHDYEQYF
15	NA	once	TRBV7-2	TRBJ1-2	TGTGCCAGCAGCCTGAGGGGGGGATCAGACTATGGCTACACCTTC	CASSLRGGSDYGYTF
14	TRBD2	NA	TRBV19	TRBJ2-3	TGTGCCAGTAGTATAGACTTAGCGGGAGATACGCAGTATTTT	CASSIDLAGDTQYF
16	TRBD2	NA	TRBV7-6	TRBJ2-7	TGTGCCAGCAGCTTAGGAGCGGGAGGACTTTCCTACGAGCAGTACTTC	CASSLGAGGLSYEQYF
14	NA	NA	TRBV9	TRBJ1-5	TGTGCCAGCAGCGTAGGGGCAGTCAATCAGCCCCAGCATTTT	CASSVGAVNQPQHF
17	TRBD2	NA	TRBV9	TRBJ2-2	TGTGCCAGCAGCCCCGGGGGAGGGGATGCGAACACCGGGGAGCTGTTTTTT	CASSPGGGDANTGELFF
13	NA	once	TRBV6-5	TRBJ1-5	TGTGCCAGCAGTATTACAGGGAATCAGCCCCAGCATTTT	CASSITGNQPQHF